This T cell receptor beta chain was retrieved from a study of blood T cell repertoires in COVID-19. Overall study: COVID-19 samples from acute and convalescent phases originated in the United States, Italy and Spain. T cells, B-cell-depleted T cells, or PBMCs provided the cDNA or gDNA that served as material.

The table came from immunoSEQ multiplex PCR; TCRdb's copy has only in-frame clones and leaves some out. The repertoire has around 170,000 clones, around four fifths of them found once; the top ten carry 7.6%. This CDR3 has 13 amino acids. Trimming took 6 bases from V and 5 from J; bases not matched to a gene: 6. Germline V gene lookup returns CDR1 SGDLS and CDR2 YYNGEE. The receptor comes from a woman between 65 and 79 years old with COVID-19, enrolled during active disease. The source material was peripheral blood. The V call is TRBV9, the J call TRBJ1-1, with 8 bases lining up with TRBD1. In nucleotides, the CDR3 is TGTGCCAGCACCAGGGGGCCTGGGACTGAAGCTTTCTTT. Translating it yields CASTRGPGTEAFF.